This T cell receptor (beta chain) comes out of a study of blood T cell repertoires in COVID-19. For the study at large: There were acute and convalescent COVID-19 samples, and they came from the United States, Italy and Spain. T cells, B-cell-depleted T cells, or PBMCs supplied cDNA or gDNA.

One Seattle source followed patients from active infection through their disease course. This CDR3 comprises 13 residues. Germline lookup yields CDR1 MNHEY and CDR2 SMNVEV (reference sequence). Deletions cut 6 bases from V and 5 bases from J, with 12 bases between. Sequenced by immunoSEQ multiplex PCR; TCRdb stores in-frame clones only, minus some. Of about 170,000 clones in the sample, roughly 90% were seen once. V gene TRBV27 combines with J gene TRBJ2-3, with a possible D match to TRBD2 (5 bases). The TCR sequence derives from a man younger than 45 with COVID-19, enrolled during active disease. The specimen sequenced was peripheral blood. CDR3: CASSNPAVDTQYF. The CDR3 nucleotides read TGTGCCAGCAGCAACCCAGCGGTAGATACGCAGTATTTT.